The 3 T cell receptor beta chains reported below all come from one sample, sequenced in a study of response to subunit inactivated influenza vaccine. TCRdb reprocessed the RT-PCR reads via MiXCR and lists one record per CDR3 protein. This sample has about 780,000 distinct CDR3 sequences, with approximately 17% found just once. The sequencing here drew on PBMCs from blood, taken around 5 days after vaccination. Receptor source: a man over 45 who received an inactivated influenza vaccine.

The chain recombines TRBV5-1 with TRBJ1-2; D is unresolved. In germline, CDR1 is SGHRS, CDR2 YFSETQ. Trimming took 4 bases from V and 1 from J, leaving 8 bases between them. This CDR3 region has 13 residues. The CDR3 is CASSRELNYGYTF. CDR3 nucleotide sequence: TGCGCCAGCAGCAGGGAGCTTAACTATGGCTACACCTTC. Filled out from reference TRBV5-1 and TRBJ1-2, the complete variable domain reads KAGVTQTPRYLIKTRGQQVTLSCSPISGHRSVSWYQQTPGQGLQFLFEYFSETQRNKGNFPGRFSGRQFSNSRSEMNVSTLELGDSALYLCASSRELNYGYTFGSGTRLTVV.

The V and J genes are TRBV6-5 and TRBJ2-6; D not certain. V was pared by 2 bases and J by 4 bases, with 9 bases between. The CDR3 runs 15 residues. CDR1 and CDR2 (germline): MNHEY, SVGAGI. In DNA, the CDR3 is TGTGCCAGCAGTTACCGCCCTGCCGGGGCCAACGTCCTGACTTTC. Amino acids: CASSYRPAGANVLTF.

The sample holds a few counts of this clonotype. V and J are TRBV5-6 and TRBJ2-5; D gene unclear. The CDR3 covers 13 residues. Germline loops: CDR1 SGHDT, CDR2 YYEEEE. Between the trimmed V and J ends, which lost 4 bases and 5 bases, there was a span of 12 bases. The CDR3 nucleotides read TGTGCCAGCAGCCCTGACCTCCGGGAGACCCAGTACTTC. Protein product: CASSPDLRETQYF.